This T cell receptor (beta chain) appears in the sequencing data of a study of cytotoxic CD8 clonotypes in ibrutinib-treated CLL. There are 13 residues in the CDR3. Looked up from germline, CDR1 is MDHEN and CDR2 is SYDVKM. Trimming removed 4 bases at V and 6 bases at J, with 10 bases between. Clones were read by immunoSEQ multiplex PCR, and TCRdb kept only the in-frame ones, dropping some. The sample includes 30,000 to 40,000 clones, nearly 50% seen only once; the top ten take approximately 17%. Findings of the study overall: Progressing and sustained-remission patients had different sampling times.

As to this clone: Its antigen is still unknown.

This chain connects TRBV28 to TRBJ1-5, with D possibly TRBD1 on 5 matching bases. Sample: PBMCs, taken before ibrutinib treatment. The receptor comes from a human donor with chronic lymphocytic leukemia. CDR3 protein: CASSSRESQPQHF. In DNA, the CDR3 is TGTGCCAGCAGTTCCAGGGAGAGTCAGCCCCAGCATTTT.